Below, 21 T cell receptor beta chains from the same sample are listed, as sequenced in a study of Ad26.COV2.S vaccination and SARS-CoV-2 variants. The repertoire was sequenced with immunoSEQ multiplex PCR; TCRdb's copy has only in-frame clones and lacks some. The sample yields 350,000 to 450,000 clones, roughly 85% seen once. Indicated treatment: around 19 received Ad26.COV2.S at low or high dose, single or two shots; 5 received placebo; per-sample allocation not given. At day 63 after the first vaccine or placebo injection, samples were drawn. The sample here was peripheral blood, taken in a trial of Ad26.COV2.S vaccine versus placebo. The origin of the receptors is a person between 18 and 65 years old who received the Ad26.COV2.S COVID-19 vaccine or a placebo.

This chain uses TRBV10-2 with TRBJ2-1; D perhaps matches TRBD1 (7 bases). V lost 3 bases and J lost 8, with 8 bases in between. This CDR3 region has 12 residues. Germline loops: CDR1 WSHSY, CDR2 SAAADI. The CDR3 nucleotides read TGCGCCAGCAGTGACAGGGGGGATGAGCAGTTCTTC. Translating it yields CASSDRGDEQFF.

V and J are TRBV6-6 and TRBJ2-3; D not certain. There are 13 residues in the CDR3. V lost 2 bases and J 4 bases, leaving 7 bases between the germline ends. Germline loops: CDR1 MNHNY, CDR2 SVGAGI (reference sequence). The CDR3 region has the DNA TGTGCCAGCAGTTACGGCATCGCAGATACGCAGTATTTT. As protein: CASSYGIADTQYF.

The chain recombines TRBV6-6 with TRBJ2-5; tentative D call: TRBD2 (5 bases). The CDR3 length is 15 residues. Trimming took off 0 bases at V and 4 bases at J, with 12 bases between the two ends. Germline loops: CDR1 MNHNY, CDR2 SVGAGI (reference sequence). The CDR3 reads CASSYSKGDGETQYF. In DNA form, the CDR3 reads TGTGCCAGCAGTTACTCGAAGGGAGACGGAGAGACCCAGTACTTC.

This clone showed up just once. V usage is TRBV18 and J usage is TRBJ1-4; D perhaps matches TRBD1 (6 bases). There are 13 residues in the CDR3. Germline V CDR1 and CDR2: KGHSH, LQKENI. The V and J ends lost 1 base and 8 bases respectively, with 8 bases between them. CDR3 coding DNA: TGTGCCAGCTCACCACGTGGACAGGAAAAACTGTTTTTT. Its protein product is CASSPRGQEKLFF. The variable domain in full, completed from reference TRBV18 and TRBJ1-4, reads NAGVMQNPRHLVRRRGQEARLRCSPMKGHSHVYWYRQLPEEGLKFMVYLQKENIIDESGMPKERFSAEFPKEGPSILRIQQVVRGDSAAYFCASSPRGQEKLFFGSGTQLSVL.

In nucleotides, the CDR3 is TGTGCCAGCAGTTCTGCCGGGACGCCGGGAAACACCATATATTTT. Translated, it gives CASSSAGTPGNTIYF. This chain uses TRBV6-6 with TRBJ1-3, with D maybe TRBD1 (5 bases). Trimming took off 4 bases at V and 4 bases at J, with 14 bases between the two ends. The germline V gene encodes CDR1 MNHNY and CDR2 SVGAGI (reference sequence). The CDR3 runs 15 residues.

CDR3 sequence (DNA): TGTGCCAGCAGCTTCCGGGTCCAAGAGACCCAGTACTTC. Translation: CASSFRVQETQYF. The gene calls are TRBV7-8 and TRBJ2-5; D unclear. CDR3 length: 13 residues. The germline V and J ends were trimmed by 3 bases and 1 base, with 6 bases remaining between them. CDR1 is SGHVS and CDR2 is FQNEAQ in the germline V gene.

This clone has only one observation. The rearrangement joins TRBV5-1 to TRBJ2-1; either TRBD1 or TRBD2 may supply D (6 bases each). Germline V CDR1 and CDR2: SGHRS, YFSETQ. Trimming left V 4 bases short and J 3 bases short, with 14 bases between. This CDR3 contains 15 residues. This CDR3 reads CASSLGGTNYNEQFF. The CDR3 DNA reads TGCGCCAGCAGCCTAGGCGGGACAAACTACAATGAGCAGTTCTTC. The full variable domain, in which reference TRBV5-1 and TRBJ2-1 provide the parts outside the CDR3, is KAGVTQTPRYLIKTRGQQVTLSCSPISGHRSVSWYQQTPGQGLQFLFEYFSETQRNKGNFPGRFSGRQFSNSRSEMNVSTLELGDSALYLCASSLGGTNYNEQFFGPGTRLTVL.

This rearrangement joins TRBV2 to TRBJ1-1, with TRBD1 matching over 8 bases. Germline trimming cut 6 bases from V and 0 bases from J; bases unmatched to any gene: 3. The CDR3 spans 14 residues. The germline gives CDR1 SNHLY, CDR2 FYNNEI. The CDR3 coding sequence is TGTGCCAGCAGCGGACAGGGACTGAACACTGAAGCTTTCTTT. Amino acid sequence: CASSGQGLNTEAFF.

This chain links TRBV7-9 with TRBJ2-6; 7 bases are shared with TRBD1. This CDR3 has 15 residues. V lost 5 bases and J lost 1; bases outside the gene matches: 2. In germline, CDR1 is SEHNR, CDR2 FQNEAQ (reference sequence). CDR3 residues: CASSVRGSGANVLTF. The CDR3 bases are TGTGCCAGCAGCGTCAGGGGGTCTGGGGCCAACGTCCTGACTTTC. Variable domain in full (rest from reference TRBV7-9 and TRBJ2-6): DTGVSQNPRHKITKRGQNVTFRCDPISEHNRLYWYRQTLGQGPEFLTYFQNEAQLEKSRLLSDRFSAERPKGSFSTLEIQRTEQGDSAMYLCASSVRGSGANVLTFGAGSRLTVL.

V gene TRBV12-3 or TRBV12-4 combines with J gene TRBJ1-1; D remains unclear. V lost 6 bases, J lost 1 base, and 9 bases lay in between. The CDR3 runs to 13 residues. CDR3 in amino acids: CASSEDTNTEAFF. CDR3 sequence (DNA): TGTGCCAGCAGCGAAGACACGAACACTGAAGCTTTCTTT.

The rearrangement joins TRBV7-2 to TRBJ2-1; D not resolved. The CDR3 sequence is 13 residues long. The germline CDR1 and CDR2 sequences are SGHTA and FQGNSA. V was cut by 1 base and J by 7 bases, with 8 bases left in between. The CDR3 sequence is CASSLVKSNEQFF. The CDR3 region has the DNA TGTGCCAGCAGCTTAGTTAAATCGAATGAGCAGTTCTTC. Variable domain in full (rest from reference TRBV7-2 and TRBJ2-1): GAGVSQSPSNKVTEKGKDVELRCDPISGHTALYWYRQSLGQGLEFLIYFQGNSAPDKSGLPSDRFSAERTGGSVSTLTIQRTQQEDSAVYLCASSLVKSNEQFFGPGTRLTVL.

V and J are TRBV5-1 and TRBJ2-7; 7 bases agree with TRBD1. Looked up from germline, CDR1 is SGHRS and CDR2 is YFSETQ. The CDR3 consists of 15 residues. After removal of 2 bases from V and 6 bases from J, the junction contained 11 bases not matched to a gene. CDR3 DNA sequence: TGCGCCAGCAGCTTCGTACAGGGGCTGTCCGGCGAGCAGTACTTC. Translating it yields CASSFVQGLSGEQYF.

This rearrangement joins TRBV6-5 to TRBJ1-2; maybe TRBD1 (6 bases). This CDR3 has 14 residues. Germline V gene data show CDR1 as MNHEY and CDR2 as SVGAGI. Between the trimmed V and J ends, which lost 9 bases and 0 bases, there was a span of 14 bases. Here the CDR3 DNA reads TGTGCCAGGGGGGCAGGTGAGTCTAACTATGGCTACACCTTC. Translating it yields CARGAGESNYGYTF.

This rearrangement joins TRBV3-1 (or the pseudogene TRBV3-2) to TRBJ2-1, with 7 positions matching TRBD1. The CDR3 covers 13 residues. J lost 8 bases, V lost 4 bases, and 5 bases had no gene match. The germline V gene has CDR1 LGHDT and CDR2 YNNKEL (reference sequence). DNA of the CDR3: TGTGCCAGCAGCCGCAGAGACAGGGATGAGCAGTTCTTC. Translating it yields CASSRRDRDEQFF.

The gene calls are TRBV6-6 and TRBJ2-6; 8 positions agree with TRBD1. With 5 bases clipped from V and 0 bases from J, the junction kept 9 bases outside the gene matches. The CDR3 covers 18 residues. In germline, CDR1 is MNHNY, CDR2 SVGAGI (reference sequence). DNA for the CDR3: TGTGCCAGCAGTCCAACAGGGGGGATAGCCTCTGGGGCCAACGTCCTGACTTTC. Translation: CASSPTGGIASGANVLTF.

The chain has TRBV27 and TRBJ1-1, with 8 nucleotides matching TRBD1. CDR3 length: 15 residues. V trimming: 10 bases; J trimming: 5 bases; junction bases outside the gene matches: 15. Germline CDR1 and CDR2: MNHEY and SMNVEV (reference sequence). CDR3 in amino acids: CATKTTPQGGTEAFF. Here the CDR3 DNA reads TGTGCCACCAAAACGACTCCACAGGGGGGGACTGAAGCTTTCTTT.

The chain couples TRBV5-1 to TRBJ1-6; 10 bases map to TRBD1. CDR1 and CDR2 (germline): SGHRS, YFSETQ. Germline trimming cut 1 base from V and 7 bases from J; bases unmatched to any gene: 11. The CDR3 runs 18 residues. This chain's CDR3 is CASSLYPPGQGGNSPLHF. The CDR3 nucleotides are TGCGCCAGCAGCTTGTACCCCCCAGGACAGGGGGGGAATTCACCCCTCCACTTT.

The table lists this clone with a few counts. The chain joins TRBV2 to TRBJ1-5; D is uncertain. Per germline, CDR1 SNHLY and CDR2 FYNNEI. The CDR3 loop spans 15 amino acids. V shed 4 bases and J shed 2 bases, with 12 bases lying between them. The CDR3 loop is CASSAVGAGNQPQHF. DNA of the CDR3: TGTGCCAGCAGTGCGGTGGGCGCGGGCAATCAGCCCCAGCATTTT.

The chain combines TRBV7-8 with TRBJ2-4; TRBD1 agrees at 8 bases. This CDR3 is 21 amino acids long. The ends lost 9 bases at V and 0 bases at J; junction bases unmatched: 25. Germline CDR1 is SGHVS and CDR2 is FQNEAQ. In DNA, the CDR3 is TGTGCCAGAAGACAAACAATTAGCAGGGGGCGCAGGCCACTAGCCAAAAACATTCAGTACTTC. This gives the protein CARRQTISRGRRPLAKNIQYF.

This chain joins TRBV19 and TRBJ1-2, with 8 nucleotides matching TRBD1. The germline V gene has CDR1 LNHDA and CDR2 SQIVND (reference sequence). With V trimmed by 3 bases and J by 7 bases, 4 bases remained unmatched. The CDR3 length is 13 residues. The CDR3 nucleotides are TGTGCCAGTAGTATCCATGACAGGGGTGGCTACACCTTC. Translating gives CASSIHDRGGYTF. The whole variable domain, remainder taken from reference TRBV19 and TRBJ1-2, is DGGITQSPKYLFRKEGQNVTLSCEQNLNHDAMYWYRQDPGQGLRLIYYSQIVNDFQKGDIAEGYSVSREKKESFPLTVTSAQKNPTAFYLCASSIHDRGGYTFGSGTRLTVV.

The chain uses TRBV6-2 or TRBV6-3 and TRBJ1-5; D remains ambiguous. The CDR3 totals 14 residues. V was shortened by 0 bases and J by 7 bases, with 10 bases between the two germline ends. The V gene's germline CDR1 is MNHEY and CDR2 SVGEGT. Written as DNA, the CDR3 is TGTGCCAGCAGTTACTCCCATAGAGGGCAGCCCCAGCATTTT. Its translation: CASSYSHRGQPQHF.